The clone carrying this T cell receptor beta chain was seen a single time. Its antigen is not identified. Clones were read by immunoSEQ multiplex PCR, and TCRdb kept only the in-frame ones, dropping some. The sample holds about 180,000 clones; around 88% are singletons and the top ten take 5% to 6.5%. These data come from a study of Ad26.COV2.S vaccination and SARS-CoV-2 variants. Study results and caveats: Breadth and depth estimates from TCRs may understate total T cell responses.

The receptor was derived from a human donor who had recovered from COVID-19. This specimen was peripheral blood, taken after recovery from COVID-19.

CDR3 DNA: TGTGCCAGCAGCTTAGGGACAGGGGGCAAGGAAGAGACCCAGTACTTC. Translation gives CASSLGTGGKEETQYF. The J gene is TRBJ2-5, the V gene TRBV7-9; 11 bases fit TRBD1. The CDR3 spans 16 residues. Germline V gene lookup returns CDR1 SEHNR and CDR2 FQNEAQ (reference sequence). Trimming cost V 1 base and J 3 bases; bases outside gene matches: 4.